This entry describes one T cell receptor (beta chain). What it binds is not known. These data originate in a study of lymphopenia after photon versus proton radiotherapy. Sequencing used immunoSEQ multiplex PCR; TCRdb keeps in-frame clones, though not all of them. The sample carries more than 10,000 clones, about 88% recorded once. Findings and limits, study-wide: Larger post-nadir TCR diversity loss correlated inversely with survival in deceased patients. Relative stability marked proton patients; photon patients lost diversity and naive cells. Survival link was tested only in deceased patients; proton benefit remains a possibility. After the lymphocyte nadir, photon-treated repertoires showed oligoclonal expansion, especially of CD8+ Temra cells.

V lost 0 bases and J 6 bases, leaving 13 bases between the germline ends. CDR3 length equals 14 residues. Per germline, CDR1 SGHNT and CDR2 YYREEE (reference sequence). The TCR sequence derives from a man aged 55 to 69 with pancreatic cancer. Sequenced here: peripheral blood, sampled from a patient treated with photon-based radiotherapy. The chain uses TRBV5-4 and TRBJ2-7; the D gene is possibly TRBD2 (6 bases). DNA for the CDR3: TGTGCCAGCAGCTTGGAGTCTGGGGGAGGCGAGCAGTACTTC. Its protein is CASSLESGGGEQYF. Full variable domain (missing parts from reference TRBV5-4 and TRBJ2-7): ETGVTQSPTHLIKTRGQQVTLRCSSQSGHNTVSWYQQALGQGPQFIFQYYREEENGRGNFPPRFSGLQFPNYSSELNVNALELDDSALYLCASSLESGGGEQYFGPGTRLTVT.